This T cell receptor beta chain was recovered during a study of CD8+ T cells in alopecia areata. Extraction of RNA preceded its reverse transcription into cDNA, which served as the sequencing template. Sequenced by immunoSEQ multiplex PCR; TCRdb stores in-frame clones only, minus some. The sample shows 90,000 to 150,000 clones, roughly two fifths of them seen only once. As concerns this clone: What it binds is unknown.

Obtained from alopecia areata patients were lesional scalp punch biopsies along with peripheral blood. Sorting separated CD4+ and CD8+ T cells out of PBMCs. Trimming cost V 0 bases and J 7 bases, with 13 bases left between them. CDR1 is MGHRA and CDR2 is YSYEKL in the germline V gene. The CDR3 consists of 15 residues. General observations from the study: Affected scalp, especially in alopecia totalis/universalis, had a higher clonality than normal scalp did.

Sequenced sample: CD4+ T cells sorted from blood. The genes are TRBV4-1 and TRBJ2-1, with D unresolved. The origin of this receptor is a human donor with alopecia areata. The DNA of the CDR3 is TGCGCCAGCAGCCAAGAAAGGGCGGTGCTGAATGAGCAGTTCTTC. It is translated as CASSQERAVLNEQFF.